These 31 T cell receptor beta chains were sequenced from one sample in a study of identical twins. From the 5' RACE reads, TCRdb called clonotypes with MiXCR, one entry per CDR3 protein. The repertoire holds roughly 630,000 distinct CDR3 sequences, 7% to 7.5% seen once, with roughly 1.6% in the top ten. This same sample was also part of a study on yellow fever vaccine responses in identical twins.

Source material: PBMCs. The receptors were sampled from a young woman in good health.

This clonotype was seen a handful of times. This rearrangement joins TRBV29-1 to TRBJ2-7, with TRBD2 matching 12 bases. CDR1 and CDR2 (germline): SQVTM, ANQGSEA. V shed 0 bases and J 1 base; nucleotides not matched to a gene: 4. This CDR3 comprises 16 residues. CDR3 loop: CSVEDWGLAGSYEQYF. In DNA form, the CDR3 reads TGCAGCGTTGAAGATTGGGGACTAGCGGGTTCCTACGAGCAGTACTTC.

This clonotype was seen a handful of times. The CDR3: CASKRHGNQPQHF. CDR3 nucleotides: TGTGCCAGCAAACGGCACGGCAATCAGCCCCAGCATTTT. The chain couples TRBV6-1 to TRBJ1-5; the D is unclear. Per germline, CDR1 MNHNS and CDR2 SASEGT. With 7 bases removed from V and 2 bases from J, the gap between germline ends came to 9 bases. This CDR3 spans 13 amino acids.

This clonotype has just a few counts. The V call is TRBV5-6, the J call TRBJ2-3; perhaps TRBD1 as D (5 bases). The germline V and J ends were trimmed by 4 bases and 4 bases, with 10 bases remaining between them. This CDR3 contains 13 residues. Germline CDR1 reads SGHDT; CDR2 reads YYEEEE. The CDR3 reads CASSPRVPDTQYF. The CDR3 DNA follows: TGTGCCAGCAGCCCCAGGGTACCAGATACGCAGTATTTT.

This clonotype was picked up many times. The V gene is TRBV29-1, the J gene TRBJ1-1; D uncertain. The CDR3 loop spans 13 amino acids. Trimming stripped 5 bases from V and 4 bases from J, with 14 bases between. Germline CDR1 reads SQVTM; CDR2 reads ANQGSEA. Here the CDR3 reads CSVYTGSGTEAFF. The CDR3 region has the DNA TGCAGCGTTTACACTGGGAGTGGCACTGAAGCTTTCTTT. Together with reference TRBV29-1 and TRBJ1-1, the CDR3 gives the full variable domain: SAVISQKPSRDICQRGTSLTIQCQVDSQVTMMFWYRQQPGQSLTLIATANQGSEATYESGFVIDKFPISRPNLTFSTLTVSNMSPEDSSIYLCSVYTGSGTEAFFGQGTRLTVV.

This chain links TRBV20-1 with TRBJ2-3; 12 positions agree with TRBD2. In germline, CDR1 is DFQATT, CDR2 SNEGSKA (reference sequence). The CDR3 has 15 residues. With V trimmed by 5 bases and J by 5 bases, 8 bases remained unmatched. CDR3 sequence: CSALRLAGVLDTQYF. The CDR3 nucleotides read TGCAGTGCTTTGAGACTAGCGGGAGTGTTAGATACGCAGTATTTT.

This clonotype was found many times. This rearrangement joins TRBV12-3 or TRBV12-4 to TRBJ1-1; D uncertain. Trimming pared 10 bases from V and 2 bases from J, leaving 14 bases between. This CDR3 spans 13 amino acids. The CDR3 DNA follows: TGTGCCACCTCGCGGCACGACAACACTGAAGCTTTCTTT. Protein product: CATSRHDNTEAFF.

This clonotype was detected ten times or more. The V gene is TRBV2, the J gene TRBJ2-1; no reliable D call. Between the trimmed V and J ends, which lost 8 bases and 10 bases, there was a span of 12 bases. The CDR3 is 11 amino acids. Germline V lookup: CDR1 SNHLY, CDR2 FYNNEI. CDR3 sequence: CASLGPREQFF. CDR3 coding DNA: TGTGCCAGCTTGGGCCCGCGGGAGCAGTTCTTC.

This clonotype was seen repeatedly, ten times or more. This chain links TRBV18 with TRBJ2-7, with D unclear. Germline assignment: CDR1 KGHSH and CDR2 LQKENI. This CDR3 spans 13 amino acids. V lost 2 bases and J lost 1, with 6 bases in between. The CDR3 is CASSPKNSYEQYF. CDR3 DNA sequence: TGTGCCAGCTCACCAAAAAATTCCTACGAGCAGTACTTC.

V is TRBV7-9 and J is TRBJ2-3; D unresolved. The CDR3 loop spans 11 amino acids. Germline CDR1 reads SEHNR; CDR2 reads FQNEAQ (reference sequence). Trimming stripped 3 bases from V and 10 bases from J, with 8 bases between. This CDR3 is CASSFGLSQYF. The DNA for the CDR3 is TGTGCCAGCAGCTTTGGGTTGTCGCAGTATTTT.

This clonotype was picked up many times. The CDR3 DNA sequence: TGTGCCAGGGGGGCCGCCCATCGCAGGGTATCTGGAAACACCATATATTTT. Encoded protein: CARGAAHRRVSGNTIYF. The chain links TRBV6-4 to TRBJ1-3, with D possibly TRBD1 on 6 matching bases. V lost 9 bases and J lost 1, with 22 bases in between. The CDR3 loop spans 17 amino acids. Looked up from germline, CDR1 is MRHNA and CDR2 is SNTAGT.

This clonotype was picked up many times. The chain joins TRBV20-1 to TRBJ2-1; 7 bases line up with TRBD2. This CDR3 region has 13 residues. The ends lost 5 bases at V and 9 bases at J; junction bases unmatched: 10. Germline CDR1 and CDR2: DFQATT and SNEGSKA (reference sequence). The CDR3 spells CSAWDYRPGEQFF. For the CDR3, the DNA is TGCAGTGCTTGGGACTACAGGCCCGGTGAGCAGTTCTTC.

This clonotype was seen at least ten times. The genes are TRBV12-3 or TRBV12-4 and TRBJ2-4; D gene uncertain. The CDR3 has 15 amino acids. The germline V and J ends were trimmed by 3 bases and 6 bases, with 15 bases remaining between them. The CDR3 coding sequence is TGTGCCAGCAGTTTTTCCGGAAGGGCCGTAAACATTCAGTACTTC. Amino acid sequence: CASSFSGRAVNIQYF.

This clonotype was observed a single time. The chain is built from TRBV7-3 and TRBJ2-1; 14 positions match TRBD2. This CDR3 has 15 amino acids. Germline trimming cut 6 bases from V and 9 bases from J; bases unmatched to any gene: 7. Germline V lookup: CDR1 SGHTA, CDR2 FQGTGA. The CDR3 nucleotides read TGTGCCAGCAGTTTTGGACTAGCGGGAGGTAGTGAGCAGTTCTTC. It specifies CASSFGLAGGSEQFF.

The chain recombines TRBV20-1 with TRBJ2-5, with D possibly TRBD2 on 5 matching bases. CDR3 length equals 13 residues. Germline assignment: CDR1 DFQATT and CDR2 SNEGSKA (reference sequence). V was pared by 4 bases and J by 3 bases, with 12 bases between. The CDR3 reads CSAKRSSKETQYF. DNA for the CDR3: TGCAGTGCTAAGCGGAGTAGCAAAGAGACCCAGTACTTC.

This clonotype was counted between two and nine times. The V and J genes are TRBV29-1 and TRBJ2-1, with 9 bases identical to TRBD1. The length of the CDR3 is 14 residues. Germline CDR1 SQVTM, CDR2 ANQGSEA. The trim removed 8 bases at V and 2 bases at J, leaving 7 bases unmatched. CDR3 DNA: TGCAGCATCCGGGACAGGGCCGCCTACAATGAGCAGTTCTTC. This translates into CSIRDRAAYNEQFF.

This sequence joins TRBV12-3 or TRBV12-4 and TRBJ2-1; no clear D. The V end was cut by 8 bases, the J end by 7 bases, with 12 bases between. The CDR3 extends over 12 amino acids. CDR3 amino acids: CASGLDRNEQFF. DNA of the CDR3: TGTGCCAGCGGCTTGGACCGAAATGAGCAGTTCTTC.

In this sample, this clonotype turned up many times. This chain links TRBV4-1 with TRBJ2-7; D not certain. This CDR3 region has 16 residues. CDR1 and CDR2 from the germline V gene are MGHRA and YSYEKL. V was shortened by 1 base and J by 0 bases, with 13 bases between the two germline ends. CDR3 protein: CASSQASRLDSYEQYF. The CDR3 DNA follows: TGCGCCAGCAGCCAAGCCTCACGCCTTGACTCCTACGAGCAGTACTTC.

The V call is TRBV11-2, the J call TRBJ1-2; TRBD1 matches 10 bases. The CDR3 covers 15 residues. The ends lost 6 bases at V and 6 bases at J; junction bases unmatched: 10. Per germline, CDR1 SGHAT and CDR2 FQNNGV. The CDR3 sequence is CASSFITGTGDGYTF. In DNA form, the CDR3 reads TGTGCCAGCAGTTTCATCACCGGGACAGGGGATGGCTACACCTTC. Drawing the rest from reference TRBV11-2 and TRBJ1-2, the complete variable domain is EAGVAQSPRYKIIEKRQSVAFWCNPISGHATLYWYQQILGQGPKLLIQFQNNGVVDDSQLPKDRFSAERLKGVDSTLKIQPAKLEDSAVYLCASSFITGTGDGYTFGSGTRLTVV.

The chain carries TRBV15 and TRBJ2-1, with D perhaps TRBD1 or TRBD2 (5 bases each). The V gene lost 1 base and the J gene lost 4 bases, with 14 bases spanning the gap. The CDR3 covers 16 residues. Looked up from germline, CDR1 is LNHNV and CDR2 is YYDKDF (reference sequence). The CDR3 DNA is TGTGCCACCAGCAGAGGAATCGGGACGTCTTACAATGAGCAGTTCTTC. The encoded protein is CATSRGIGTSYNEQFF.

The chain carries TRBV11-2 and TRBJ2-3; D is unresolved. CDR3 length: 16 residues. Germline lookup yields CDR1 SGHAT and CDR2 FQNNGV. V lost 0 bases and J 2 bases, leaving 12 bases between the germline ends. The CDR3 here is CASSLEFRRITDTQYF. CDR3 bases: TGTGCCAGCAGCTTAGAGTTTCGACGGATCACAGATACGCAGTATTTT. The complete variable domain, with remaining parts taken from reference TRBV11-2 and TRBJ2-3, reads EAGVAQSPRYKIIEKRQSVAFWCNPISGHATLYWYQQILGQGPKLLIQFQNNGVVDDSQLPKDRFSAERLKGVDSTLKIQPAKLEDSAVYLCASSLEFRRITDTQYFGPGTRLTVL.

A few counts support this clonotype. The chain combines TRBV24-1 with TRBJ2-1, with 8 positions matching TRBD2. Germline V gives CDR1 KGHDR, CDR2 SFDVKD. The CDR3 totals 14 residues. V lost 5 bases, J lost 7 bases, and 6 bases stayed unmatched. CDR3 sequence: CATSALAGENEQFF. The DNA for the CDR3 is TGTGCCACCAGTGCCCTAGCGGGTGAGAATGAGCAGTTCTTC.

This clonotype has at least ten counts. V is TRBV11-2 and J is TRBJ2-2; 8 bases map to TRBD1. V trimming: 5 bases; J trimming: 1 base; junction bases outside the gene matches: 12. The CDR3 runs to 18 residues. Germline V lookup: CDR1 SGHAT, CDR2 FQNNGV. CDR3: CASSASPNRGKNTGELFF. The CDR3 coding sequence is TGTGCCAGCAGCGCCTCACCGAACAGGGGGAAGAACACCGGGGAGCTGTTTTTT.

This rearrangement joins TRBV20-1 to TRBJ2-3; the D is unclear. This CDR3 has 15 residues. Germline CDR1 DFQATT, CDR2 SNEGSKA (reference sequence). Between the trimmed V and J ends, which lost 3 bases and 0 bases, there was a span of 13 bases. CDR3 bases: TGCAGTGCTAGTCCATCGGTGCGGAGCACAGATACGCAGTATTTT. As protein: CSASPSVRSTDTQYF.

This clonotype occurred many times. The V call is TRBV12-3 or TRBV12-4, the J call TRBJ1-1, with 8 bases matching TRBD1. The junction had 9 bases not matched to a gene; V was cut back by 7 bases and J by 5 bases. This CDR3 has 14 amino acids. CDR3 in amino acids: CASIMDRVRTEAFF. The CDR3 DNA reads as TGTGCCAGCATTATGGACAGGGTGAGAACTGAAGCTTTCTTT.

This clonotype appeared many times. The chain uses TRBV6-5 and TRBJ2-7; D is uncertain. V shed 2 bases and J shed 9 bases, with 8 bases lying between them. Germline CDR1 MNHEY, CDR2 SVGAGI. This CDR3 region has 11 residues. The CDR3 DNA reads as TGTGCCAGCAGTTACGGGGAAGTGCAGTACTTC. The encoded protein is CASSYGEVQYF.

The rearrangement joins TRBV27 to TRBJ2-3; D call uncertain. CDR1 and CDR2 (germline): MNHEY, SMNVEV (reference sequence). The CDR3 has 13 residues. Trimming removed 5 bases from V and 9 bases from J, with 15 bases in between. This CDR3 reads CASSPGNSVTQYF. The CDR3 region has the DNA TGTGCCAGCAGTCCCGGAAACTCAGTCACGCAGTATTTT.

This clonotype was counted ten times or more. The chain is built from TRBV10-3 and TRBJ2-1; 8 bases are shared with TRBD2. This CDR3 spans 15 amino acids. Germline CDR1 and CDR2: ENHRY and SYGVKD. J lost 3 bases, V lost 3 bases, and 4 bases had no gene match. The CDR3 DNA reads TGTGCCATCAGTGATGGACTAGCCAACTACAATGAGCAGTTCTTC. It yields the protein CAISDGLANYNEQFF.

The chain has TRBV5-5 and TRBJ2-7; 7 nucleotides agree with TRBD2. This CDR3 region has 16 residues. Germline V gene data show CDR1 as SGHKS and CDR2 as YYEKEE (reference sequence). With 1 base clipped from V and 2 bases from J, the junction kept 9 bases outside the gene matches. For the CDR3, the DNA is TGTGCCAGCAGCTTGACCCCACGGGGGGAAACCTACGAGCAGTACGTC. This translates into CASSLTPRGETYEQYV.

The chain is built from TRBV10-3 and TRBJ2-5, with TRBD1 matching 8 bases. This CDR3 is 13 amino acids long. Germline V gene sequence: CDR1 ENHRY, CDR2 SYGVKD. V lost 6 bases and J lost 3; bases outside the gene matches: 3. Here the CDR3 DNA reads TGTGCCATCAGCCAGGGACAGGAAGAGACCCAGTACTTC. This codes for CAISQGQEETQYF.

This CDR3 is CASSLGARGQTEAFF. CDR3 bases: TGTGCCAGCAGCTTAGGTGCGCGGGGTCAGACTGAAGCTTTCTTT. The J gene is TRBJ1-1, the V gene TRBV11-2; D gene ambiguous. CDR1 is SGHAT and CDR2 is FQNNGV in the germline V gene. The CDR3 length is 15 residues. V shed 1 base and J shed 5 bases, with 14 bases lying between them. Looking up the rest from reference TRBV11-2 and TRBJ1-1 gives the full variable domain: EAGVAQSPRYKIIEKRQSVAFWCNPISGHATLYWYQQILGQGPKLLIQFQNNGVVDDSQLPKDRFSAERLKGVDSTLKIQPAKLEDSAVYLCASSLGARGQTEAFFGQGTRLTVV.

This clonotype was seen a few times. This chain connects TRBV7-7 to TRBJ2-4, with D perhaps TRBD1 (5 bases). The CDR3 is 13 amino acids. The germline V gene has CDR1 SSHAT and CDR2 FNYEAQ (reference sequence). Trimming stripped 1 base from V and 5 bases from J, with 6 bases between. This CDR3 reads CASSLVRENIQYF. As DNA, the CDR3 is TGTGCCAGCAGCTTAGTCAGGGAAAACATTCAGTACTTC. Full variable domain (missing parts from reference TRBV7-7 and TRBJ2-4): GAGVSQSPRYKVTKRGQDVTLRCDPISSHATLYWYQQALGQGPEFLTYFNYEAQPDKSGLPSDRFSAERPEGSISTLTIQRTEQRDSAMYRCASSLVRENIQYFGAGTRLSVL.